Below, one T cell receptor beta chain is given with its context. The sample is drawn from a study of T cell responses to AZD1222 COVID-19 vaccine. TCRdb keeps only in-frame clones here, not all; method: immunoSEQ multiplex PCR. The table has more than 150,000 clones, about nine tenths seen once. The CDR3 consists of 13 residues. Trimming took off 6 bases at V and 5 bases at J, with 14 bases between the two ends. Germline CDR1 SGHVS, CDR2 FQNEAQ. The source material was peripheral blood, sampled on day 0 of AZD1222 vaccination. The source of this sequence is an adult in good health. This chain joins TRBV7-8 and TRBJ2-7; D not certain. CDR3 sequence: CASSLAPGDEQYF. The CDR3 coding sequence is TGTGCCAGCAGTCTTGCCCCCGGTGACGAGCAGTACTTC.